Below, one T cell receptor (beta chain) is given with its context. This sample was included in a study of T-cell memory formation after mild COVID-19. The V gene's germline CDR1 is SEHNR and CDR2 FQNEAQ (reference sequence). CDR3 length equals 16 residues. V trimming: 5 bases; J trimming: 2 bases; junction bases outside the gene matches: 8. TCRdb reprocessed the 5' RACE reads via MiXCR and lists one record per CDR3 protein. Here the sample spans roughly 500,000 distinct CDR3 sequences, about a fifth being singletons. Sequencing input: PBMCs or a T cell subset sorted from them (not recorded which). This clonotype was obtained from an adult woman who had mild COVID-19 (a few samples of this study predate the infection). Cell type and time point are not known. J is TRBJ2-1 and V is TRBV7-9, with 8 bases aligning to TRBD2. The CDR3, as DNA: TGTGCCAGCAGCCGGCCCCCGGGGGGGACCTACAATGAGCAGTTCTTC. As protein: CASSRPPGGTYNEQFF.